This T cell receptor beta chain was documented in a study of T cell responses to AZD1222 COVID-19 vaccine. Study results and caveats: Close to half of all spike-specific TCRs reportedly target regions of the variants that are unmutated. Baseline antibody screening turned up just 6 or 7 seropositive AZD1222 recipients.

Profiling relied on immunoSEQ multiplex PCR, and the TCRdb table lists in-frame clones only, not all of them. The profile shows approximately 170,000 clones, around 88% of them singletons. There are a few counts of this clone. Its antigen is unidentified. After removal of 5 bases from V and 8 bases from J, the junction contained 9 bases not matched to a gene. The CDR3 consists of 14 residues. Germline V CDR1 and CDR2: KGHSH, LQKENI. The chain couples TRBV18 to TRBJ2-7; TRBD2 matches at 10 bases. This TCR came from an adult who received the AZD1222 COVID-19 vaccine. The sequencing used peripheral blood, collected 28 days after the second AZD1222 dose. The CDR3 DNA sequence: TGTGCCAGCTCAGATAGCGGGGGGAGTGGCAAGCAGTACTTC. It is translated as CASSDSGGSGKQYF.